This T cell receptor (beta chain) was identified during a study of shared clonotypes between healthy human individuals. CDR1 is MNHEY, CDR2 SVGAGI, per germline. This CDR3 is 13 amino acids long. V lost 8 bases and J lost 6, with 14 bases in between. CD8 cells regarded as naive lacked CD45RO, were positively chosen for CCR7, and omitted terminally differentiated effector memory CD45RA+ cells. Donors had no recently reported acute infections or vaccinations and were HIV-negative. The assay was immunoSEQ multiplex PCR, and TCRdb's table has in-frame clones only and misses some. The sample holds about 610,000 clones, approximately 96% seen once.

The receptor was derived from a woman in her thirties in good health. Sequencing was done on a sample of naive CD8+ T cells sorted from blood. The J gene is TRBJ2-1, the V gene TRBV6-5; TRBD2 is a possible D gene (5 bases). The CDR3 sequence is CASHGELVNEQFF. DNA for the CDR3: TGTGCCAGCCATGGGGAGTTGGTCAATGAGCAGTTCTTC.